This record concerns one T cell receptor (beta chain) sequence. Its antigen is not identified. This sample is drawn from a study of CD8 T cells in ankylosing spondylitis. Whole-study results and caveats: Blood from ankylosing spondylitis patients appeared to carry a characteristic roughly eight-variant TCR beta motif. Clones linked to disease were reported to show significant enrichment in matched ankylosing spondylitis synovial fluid.

One entry per CDR3 protein, called by TCRdb with MiXCR from the 5' RACE reads. The data show approximately 340,000 distinct CDR3 sequences, about 15% seen once. Germline CDR1 SEHNR, CDR2 FQNEAQ (reference sequence). This CDR3 is 11 amino acids long. V lost 2 bases to trimming and J lost 9 bases, with 5 bases between them. This clonotype was obtained from a male donor with ankylosing spondylitis or in good health (not recorded which). V and J are TRBV7-9 and TRBJ2-1; D remains unclear. Sequenced: blood, either unsorted or a sorted T cell fraction (not recorded which). The CDR3 region is CASSLSTEQFF. DNA for the CDR3: TGTGCCAGCAGCTTATCTACTGAGCAGTTCTTC.